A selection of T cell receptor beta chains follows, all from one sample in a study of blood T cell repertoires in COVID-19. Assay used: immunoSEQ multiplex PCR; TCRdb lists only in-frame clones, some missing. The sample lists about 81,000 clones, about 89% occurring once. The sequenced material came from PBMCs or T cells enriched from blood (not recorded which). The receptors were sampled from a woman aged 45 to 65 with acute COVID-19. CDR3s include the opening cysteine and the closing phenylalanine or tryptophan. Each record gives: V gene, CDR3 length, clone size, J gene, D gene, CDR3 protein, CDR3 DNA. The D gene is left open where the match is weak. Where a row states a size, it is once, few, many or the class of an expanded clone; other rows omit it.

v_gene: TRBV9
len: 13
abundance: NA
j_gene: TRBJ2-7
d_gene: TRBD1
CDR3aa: CASSVGQGGEQYF
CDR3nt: TGTGCCAGCAGCGTCGGACAGGGTGGGGAGCAGTACTTC

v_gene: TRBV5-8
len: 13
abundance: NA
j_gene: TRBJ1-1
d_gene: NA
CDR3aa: CASDRQLNTEAFF
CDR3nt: TGTGCCAGCGACCGACAGTTGAACACTGAAGCTTTCTTT

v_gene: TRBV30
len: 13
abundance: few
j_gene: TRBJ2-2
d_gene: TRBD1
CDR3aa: CARSPGQGARMFF
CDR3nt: TGTGCCCGGAGTCCGGGACAGGGGGCTAGGATGTTTTTT

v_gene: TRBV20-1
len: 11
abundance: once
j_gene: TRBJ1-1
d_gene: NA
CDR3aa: CSASSQIEAFF
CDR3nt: TGCAGTGCTAGTTCGCAGATTGAAGCTTTCTTT

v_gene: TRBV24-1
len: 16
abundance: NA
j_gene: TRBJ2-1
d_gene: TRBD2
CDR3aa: CATSDLPGLAGDEQFF
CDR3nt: TGTGCCACCAGTGATTTACCGGGACTAGCGGGAGACGAGCAGTTCTTC

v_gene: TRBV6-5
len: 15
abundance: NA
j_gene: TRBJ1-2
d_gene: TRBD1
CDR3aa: CASSRDRGGFIGYTF
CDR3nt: TGTGCCAGCTCCCGGGACAGGGGAGGGTTTATTGGCTACACCTTC

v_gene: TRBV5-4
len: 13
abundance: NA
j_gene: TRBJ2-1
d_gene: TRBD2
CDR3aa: CASSRDYHNEQFF
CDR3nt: TGTGCCAGCAGCCGGGACTATCACAATGAGCAGTTCTTC

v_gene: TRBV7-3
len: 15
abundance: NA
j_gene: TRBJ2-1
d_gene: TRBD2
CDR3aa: CASSLGLAGYNEQFF
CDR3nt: TGTGCCAGCAGCTTAGGTCTAGCGGGCTACAATGAGCAGTTCTTC

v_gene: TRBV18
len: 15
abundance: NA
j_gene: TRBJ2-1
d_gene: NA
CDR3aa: CASIKQGSSYNEQFF
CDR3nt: TGTGCCAGCATTAAGCAGGGGAGCTCCTACAATGAGCAGTTCTTC

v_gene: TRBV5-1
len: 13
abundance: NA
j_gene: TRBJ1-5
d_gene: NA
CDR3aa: CASSLGVDQPQHF
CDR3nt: TGCGCCAGCAGCCTAGGGGTCGATCAGCCCCAGCATTTT

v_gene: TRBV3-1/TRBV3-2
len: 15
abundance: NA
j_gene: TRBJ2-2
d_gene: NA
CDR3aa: CASSPPSRGTGELFF
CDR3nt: TGTGCCAGCAGCCCCCCGAGCAGGGGCACCGGGGAGCTGTTTTTT